This entry features one T cell receptor beta chain sequence. Profiling relied on immunoSEQ multiplex PCR, and the TCRdb table lists in-frame clones only, not all of them. The table lists approximately 270,000 clones, roughly 80% of them singletons. This entry comes from a study of blood T cell repertoires in COVID-19. The CDR3 sequence is 17 residues long. Germline V lookup: CDR1 MNHEY, CDR2 SMNVEV (reference sequence). V was shortened by 3 bases and J by 0 bases, with 15 bases between the two germline ends. The source is a person aged 65 to 85 with COVID-19, enrolled during active disease. The genes are TRBV27 and TRBJ2-1, with D perhaps TRBD2 (6 bases). Sequences were obtained from peripheral blood. CDR3 DNA sequence: TGTGCCAGCAGTTTGATGGCGGGACCGAGCTCCTACAATGAGCAGTTCTTC. It encodes CASSLMAGPSSYNEQFF.